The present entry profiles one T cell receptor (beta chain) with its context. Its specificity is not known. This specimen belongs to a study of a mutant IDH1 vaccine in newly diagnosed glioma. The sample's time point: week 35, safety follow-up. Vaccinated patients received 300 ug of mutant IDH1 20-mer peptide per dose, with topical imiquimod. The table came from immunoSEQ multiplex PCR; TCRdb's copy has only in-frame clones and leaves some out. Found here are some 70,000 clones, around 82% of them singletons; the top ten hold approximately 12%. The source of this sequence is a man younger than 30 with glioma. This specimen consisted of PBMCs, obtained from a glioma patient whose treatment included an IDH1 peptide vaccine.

The CDR3 loop is CASSFPPWGEKLFF. As DNA, the CDR3 is TGTGCCAGCAGCTTCCCACCTTGGGGGGAAAAACTGTTTTTT. V gene TRBV7-9 combines with J gene TRBJ1-4; D might be TRBD1 (5 bases). CDR1 is SEHNR, CDR2 FQNEAQ, per germline (reference sequence). This CDR3 is 14 amino acids long. Trimming pared 3 bases from V and 8 bases from J, leaving 13 bases between.